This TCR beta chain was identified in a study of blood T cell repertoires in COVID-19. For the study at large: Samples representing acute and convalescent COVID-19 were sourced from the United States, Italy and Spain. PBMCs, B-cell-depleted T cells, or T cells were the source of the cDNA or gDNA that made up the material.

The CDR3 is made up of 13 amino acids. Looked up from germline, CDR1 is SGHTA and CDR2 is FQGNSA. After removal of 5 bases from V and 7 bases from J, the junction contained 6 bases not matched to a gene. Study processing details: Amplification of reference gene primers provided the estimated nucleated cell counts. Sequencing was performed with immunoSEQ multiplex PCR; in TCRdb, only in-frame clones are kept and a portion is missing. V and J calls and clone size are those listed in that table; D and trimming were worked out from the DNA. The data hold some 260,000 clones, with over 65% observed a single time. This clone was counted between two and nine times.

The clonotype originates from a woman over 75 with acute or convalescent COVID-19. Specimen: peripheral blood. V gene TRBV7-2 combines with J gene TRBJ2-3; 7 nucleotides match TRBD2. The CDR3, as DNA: TGTGCCAGCAGCGCGGGACTACAATATACGCAGTATTTT. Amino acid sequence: CASSAGLQYTQYF.